This TCR beta chain was recorded in a study of immune heterogeneity within non-small cell lung tumors. General study points: Largely, high-frequency T-cell receptor beta clonotypes differed from one individual patient to another. Multiple tumor sites within a patient showed recurrence of identical dominant CDR3 beta clonotypes; site-unique high-frequency clones were present as well.

Germline loops: CDR1 DFQATT, CDR2 SNEGSKA (reference sequence). This CDR3 is built from 17 residues. V gave up 6 bases and J gave up 2 bases; unmatched junction bases: 14. Multiplex PCR employing 32 V and 13 J primers generated amplicons of the TCR beta CDR3. MiXCR, run by TCRdb on the multiplex PCR reads, gives a single entry per CDR3 protein. The sample carries under 3,500 distinct CDR3 sequences, around 40% recorded once. Per sample, about 600 ng of bulk tumor genomic DNA was the template used. While surgery was under way, several biopsies spaced far apart were taken per primary tumor. Each patient presented with untreated, newly diagnosed non-small cell lung cancer and received curative surgery. In regard to this clonotype: Its antigen is unknown.

The gene calls are TRBV20-1 and TRBJ2-2, with TRBD2 matching 8 bases. The source is a man aged 55 to 70 with non-small cell lung cancer. Sequenced material: lung tumor tissue. This CDR3 is CSASSFSGTLNTGELFF. CDR3 bases: TGCAGTGCAAGCTCTTTTAGCGGGACCTTAAACACCGGGGAGCTGTTTTTT.